The text below deals with one T cell receptor beta chain. These data are taken from a study of control samples from healthy donors and cancer patients. The protocol was immunoSEQ multiplex PCR, while the TCRdb copy is restricted to in-frame clones and leaves out a portion. The sample shows under 150,000 clones, roughly 84% of them seen only once. The germline V gene encodes CDR1 SQVTM and CDR2 ANQGSEA. This CDR3 region has 13 residues. V lost 3 bases and J 1 base, leaving 9 bases between the germline ends. Material for sequencing was blood. This chain uses TRBV29-1 with TRBJ1-1, with no clear D. This clonotype originated in a man in his forties in good health. CDR3 nucleotide sequence: TGCAGCGTTGACGACGGGCGGAACACTGAAGCTTTCTTT. Encoded protein: CSVDDGRNTEAFF.